Below, 13 T cell receptor beta chains from the same sample are listed, as sequenced in a study of neurological immune-mediated disorders. MiXCR, run by TCRdb on the 5' RACE reads, gives a single entry per CDR3 protein. This sample carries 55,000 to 65,000 distinct CDR3 sequences, roughly 3.5% of them seen once, and the ten largest clones take more than 2.5%. Sequenced material: PBMCs. The receptor source for this set is a woman aged 25-40 years with multiple sclerosis.

This clonotype was observed a few times. This may be a read error: a much more frequent sequence differs by one nucleotide. V usage is TRBV28 and J usage is TRBJ1-1, with no clear D. Trimming took off 3 bases at V and 1 base at J, with 6 bases between the two ends. Per the germline V gene, CDR1 is MDHEN and CDR2 is SYDVKM. The CDR3 runs to 13 residues. The CDR3 DNA sequence: TGTGCCAGCAGTTTCGAAGGGAACACTGAAGCTTTCTTT. Its translation is CASSFEGNTEAFF.

Many counts were recorded for this clonotype. The chain couples TRBV5-1 to TRBJ2-5; D uncertain. The CDR3 spans 16 residues. The germline gives CDR1 SGHRS, CDR2 YFSETQ. V lost 0 bases, J lost 5 bases, and 17 bases lay in between. CDR3 sequence: CASSLEAARPSETQYF. Here the CDR3 DNA reads TGCGCCAGCAGCTTGGAGGCGGCAAGGCCCTCGGAGACCCAGTACTTC.

This clonotype was picked up many times. The chain joins TRBV20-1 to TRBJ1-2; the D gene is possibly TRBD1 (5 bases). The CDR3 consists of 15 residues. Looked up from germline, CDR1 is DFQATT and CDR2 is SNEGSKA (reference sequence). V lost 0 bases to trimming and J lost 8 bases, with 19 bases between them. DNA of the CDR3: TGCAGTGCTAGAGATTTTGGACAACGTCTGGACGGCTACACCTTC. Amino acids: CSARDFGQRLDGYTF.

Many counts were recorded for this clonotype. The V and J genes are TRBV5-1 and TRBJ2-3; TRBD2 aligns across 9 bases. J was trimmed by 5 bases and V by 3 bases; bases with no gene match: 7. Per the germline V gene, CDR1 is SGHRS and CDR2 is YFSETQ. There are 15 residues in the CDR3. This chain's CDR3 is CASSSLAGAGDTQYF. Here the CDR3 DNA reads TGCGCCAGCAGCTCTTTAGCGGGGGCGGGAGATACGCAGTATTTT.

This clonotype was seen ten or more times. This chain links TRBV28 with TRBJ2-3; 8 bases are a match to TRBD2. Germline lookup yields CDR1 MDHEN and CDR2 SYDVKM. The CDR3 covers 17 residues. J was trimmed by 1 base and V by 3 bases; bases with no gene match: 9. CDR3 sequence reads: CASSFGIGREGTDTQYF. The DNA of the CDR3 is TGTGCCAGCAGTTTTGGCATTGGGCGGGAGGGCACAGATACGCAGTATTTT.

This clonotype was detected only a few times. V gene TRBV20-1 combines with J gene TRBJ2-7; 14 bases are shared with TRBD2. The CDR3 is 17 amino acids. Germline V gene sequence: CDR1 DFQATT, CDR2 SNEGSKA (reference sequence). J gave up 0 bases and V 6 bases, and 10 bases lay outside the gene matches. CDR3 protein: CSATTQTSGRVSYEQYF. As DNA, the CDR3 is TGCAGTGCCACCACCCAGACTAGCGGGAGGGTCTCCTACGAGCAGTACTTC.

In its sample, this clonotype was seen many times. The gene calls are TRBV7-7 and TRBJ2-2; D possibly matches TRBD1 or TRBD2 (6 bases each). This CDR3 comprises 13 residues. The V gene's germline CDR1 is SSHAT and CDR2 FNYEAQ (reference sequence). CDR3 sequence: CASGARNTGELFF. CDR3 in DNA: TGTGCTTCGGGGGCACGGAACACCGGGGAGCTGTTTTTT.

In this sample, this clonotype turned up many times. CDR3 in amino acids: CSEWRGGTDTQYF. The CDR3 nucleotides are TGCAGTGAATGGCGGGGGGGCACAGATACGCAGTATTTT. The rearrangement uses TRBV20-1 and TRBJ2-3; 8 nucleotides match TRBD2. In germline, CDR1 is DFQATT, CDR2 SNEGSKA (reference sequence). This CDR3 contains 13 residues. J was trimmed by 1 base and V by 7 bases; bases with no gene match: 4.

Notes on this clonotype: A much more abundant neighbour one base away suggests this may be a read error. This chain connects TRBV5-1 to TRBJ1-1, with unresolved D. Trimming removed 4 bases from V and 8 bases from J, with 12 bases in between. This CDR3 comprises 12 residues. Germline V gene data show CDR1 as SGHRS and CDR2 as YFSETQ. In DNA, the CDR3 is TGCGCCAGCAGCCGAACCTCGGGGGAAGCTTTCTTT. Its translation is CASSRTSGEAFF.

This clonotype has a count of ten or more. V is TRBV12-3 or TRBV12-4 and J is TRBJ1-6; D is unresolved. The ends were cut back, 8 bases at V and 6 bases at J, with 11 bases in the middle. There are 13 residues in the CDR3. The CDR3 here is CASSGQLNSPLHF. Written as DNA, the CDR3 is TGTGCCAGCTCAGGCCAGCTTAATTCACCCCTCCACTTT.

In this sample, this clonotype turned up many times. The chain recombines TRBV6-6 with TRBJ1-6; 7 bases line up with TRBD1. This CDR3 contains 15 residues. Unmatched junction bases numbered 10, after V lost 7 bases and J lost 7 bases. From germline, CDR1 is MNHNY and CDR2 SVGAGI (reference sequence). CDR3: CASTLDTTGNSPLHF. The CDR3 DNA is TGTGCCAGCACCCTCGACACGACAGGGAATTCACCCCTCCACTTT.

This clonotype was detected many times. The gene calls are TRBV15 and TRBJ2-7, with D perhaps being TRBD1 or TRBD2 (6 bases each). This CDR3 has 14 amino acids. V was trimmed by 0 bases and J by 2 bases, leaving 8 bases between them. CDR1 is LNHNV, CDR2 YYDKDF, per germline (reference sequence). The CDR3 protein is CATSREGGPYEQYF. CDR3 nucleotide sequence: TGTGCCACCAGCAGAGAGGGGGGCCCCTACGAGCAGTACTTC. Looking up the rest from reference TRBV15 and TRBJ2-7 gives the full variable domain: DAMVIQNPRYQVTQFGKPVTLSCSQTLNHNVMYWYQQKSSQAPKLLFHYYDKDFNNEADTPDNFQSRRPNTSFCFLDIRSPGLGDTAMYLCATSREGGPYEQYFGPGTRLTVT.

As for this clonotype: A read error is possible here, since a much larger clone lies one base away. The chain is built from TRBV10-3 and TRBJ2-1; 8 bases line up with TRBD1. V shed 7 bases and J 6 bases; nucleotides not matched to a gene: 11. Per the germline V gene, CDR1 is ENHRY and CDR2 is SYGVKD. The CDR3 has 15 residues. The CDR3 region is CAIMNRDRPVNEQFF. In DNA, the CDR3 is TGTGCCATCATGAACCGGGACAGGCCCGTCAATGAGCAGTTCTTC.